This TCR beta chain comes out of a study of blood T cell repertoires in COVID-19. Sequencing was performed with immunoSEQ multiplex PCR; in TCRdb, only in-frame clones are kept and a portion is missing. The table records some 170,000 clones, around 73% of them present only once. This clone came up once. The age range of participants was 18 to 89 years, with residence in some 25 US areas. Cohorts were determined from participant-reported clinical history. Specimen: PBMCs or T cells enriched from blood (not recorded which). This clonotype originated in a woman aged 45-65 years who had recovered from COVID-19.

This chain's CDR3 is CASSQDNGRPLDEQFF. CDR3 sequence (DNA): TGCGCCAGCAGCCAAGATAACGGGAGGCCCCTAGATGAGCAGTTCTTC. This chain connects TRBV4-1 to TRBJ2-1; 7 bases map to TRBD2. The germline V gene has CDR1 MGHRA and CDR2 YSYEKL. This CDR3 region has 16 residues. V shed 0 bases and J 8 bases; nucleotides not matched to a gene: 10.